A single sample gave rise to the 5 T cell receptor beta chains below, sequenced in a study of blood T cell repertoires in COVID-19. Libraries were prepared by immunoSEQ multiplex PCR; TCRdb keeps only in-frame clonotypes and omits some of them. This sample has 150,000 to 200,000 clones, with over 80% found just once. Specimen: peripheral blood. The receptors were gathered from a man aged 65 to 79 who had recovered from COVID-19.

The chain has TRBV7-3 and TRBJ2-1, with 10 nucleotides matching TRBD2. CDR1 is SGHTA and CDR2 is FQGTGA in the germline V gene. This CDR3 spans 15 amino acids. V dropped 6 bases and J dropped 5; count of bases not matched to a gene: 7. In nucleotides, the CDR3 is TGTGCCAGCAGGGTAGCGGGAGGTATGGACAATGAGCAGTTCTTC. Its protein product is CASRVAGGMDNEQFF.

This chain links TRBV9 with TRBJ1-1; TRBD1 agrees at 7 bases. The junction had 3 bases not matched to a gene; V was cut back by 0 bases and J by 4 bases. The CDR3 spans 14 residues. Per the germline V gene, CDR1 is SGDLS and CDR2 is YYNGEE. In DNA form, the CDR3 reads TGTGCCAGCAGCGTAGGGACAGGTTCCACTGAAGCTTTCTTT. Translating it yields CASSVGTGSTEAFF.

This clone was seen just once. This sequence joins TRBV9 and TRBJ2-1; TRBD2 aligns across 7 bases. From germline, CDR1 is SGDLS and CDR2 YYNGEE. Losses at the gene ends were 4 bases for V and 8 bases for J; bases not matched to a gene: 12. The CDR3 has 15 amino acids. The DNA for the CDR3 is TGTGCCAGCAGCATCCGGGACTGGGGGGGACATGAGCAGTTCTTC. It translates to CASSIRDWGGHEQFF.

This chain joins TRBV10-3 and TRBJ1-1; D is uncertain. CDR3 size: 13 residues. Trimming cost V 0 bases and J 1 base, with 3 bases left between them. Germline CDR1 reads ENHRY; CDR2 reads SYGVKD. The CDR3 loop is CAISESRNTEAFF. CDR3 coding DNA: TGTGCCATCAGTGAGTCCAGGAACACTGAAGCTTTCTTT.

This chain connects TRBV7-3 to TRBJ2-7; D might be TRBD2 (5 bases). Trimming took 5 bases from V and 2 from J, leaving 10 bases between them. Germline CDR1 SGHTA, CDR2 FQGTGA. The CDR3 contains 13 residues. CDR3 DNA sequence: TGTGCCAGCAGCCCTCCCGGGACCTACGAGCAGTACTTC. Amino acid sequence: CASSPPGTYEQYF.